The source of this T cell receptor (beta chain) is a study of blood T cells in healthy people across ages. Overall study: About one barcoded beta molecule per two T cells came from capture by template switching.

Sample-barcoded 5' priming and a J-beta primer mix drove a second PCR of roughly 7 to 11 cycles. Researchers report that a template-switch adaptor with 12 random nucleotides tagged each cDNA molecule. From the 5' RACE reads, TCRdb called clonotypes with MiXCR, one entry per CDR3 protein. The sample consists of 2 million or so distinct CDR3 sequences, just under 50% of them appearing once. The authors extracted at least 6 micrograms of total RNA per sample. Unmatched junction bases numbered 9, after V lost 5 bases and J lost 6 bases. The CDR3 consists of 16 residues. Germline CDR1 reads MDHEN; CDR2 reads SYDVKM. This clonotype came up once.

The sequenced sample was blood. The genes are TRBV28 and TRBJ2-1; 11 bases match TRBD2. The TCR comes from a woman aged 35 to 49 in good health. CDR3 coding DNA: TGTGCCAGCAGTCCGACTAGCGGGGTTAGGGGCAATGAGCAGTTCTTC. Its translation: CASSPTSGVRGNEQFF.